A single T cell receptor beta chain is shown here with its context. This entry comes from a study of T-cell memory formation after mild COVID-19. Germline V gene lookup returns CDR1 KGHSH and CDR2 LQKENI. The CDR3 length is 15 residues. The germline V and J ends were trimmed by 3 bases and 4 bases, with 13 bases remaining between them. MiXCR, applied by TCRdb to the 5' RACE reads, yields one record per CDR3 protein. The sample has under 250,000 distinct CDR3 sequences, over 9.5% seen once. The chain combines TRBV18 with TRBJ1-5; no clear D. Sample: PBMCs or a T cell subset sorted from them (not recorded which). The clonotype comes from a man aged 18 to 35 who had mild COVID-19 (a few samples of this study predate the infection). Cell type and time point are not known. CDR3 in DNA: TGTGCCAGCTCACCGCCGAGTTCTTGGAATCAGCCCCAGCATTTT. Protein sequence: CASSPPSSWNQPQHF.